This entry lists 17 T cell receptor beta chains sequenced from one sample in a study of blood T cells in healthy people across ages. Alongside a J-beta primer mix, a sample-barcoded 5' primer served in a second PCR lasting roughly 6 to 11 cycles. In TCRdb, the 5' RACE reads were re-called with MiXCR into one record per CDR3 protein. The top ten clones hold roughly 7.7% of a sample with more than 1.4 million distinct CDR3 sequences, 35% to 45% of them seen once. The sample comprised blood. The receptors derive from a woman aged 18 to 35 in good health.

This clonotype was observed a few times. The chain links TRBV2 to TRBJ2-3; TRBD1 agrees at 7 bases. Trimming removed 7 bases from V and 5 bases from J; junction bases left unmatched: 3. The CDR3 is 12 residues long. CDR1 is SNHLY, CDR2 FYNNEI, per germline. The CDR3 loop is CASNTGVDTQYF. The CDR3 nucleotides are TGTGCCAGCAACACAGGGGTAGATACGCAGTATTTT.

This clonotype was detected only a few times. The chain links TRBV7-9 to TRBJ1-2, with D perhaps matching TRBD1 (5 bases). This CDR3 has 15 amino acids. V lost 6 bases, J lost 0 bases, and 14 bases lay in between. Germline CDR1 reads SEHNR; CDR2 reads FQNEAQ (reference sequence). The chain's CDR3 is CASRGQGPTNYGYTF. In DNA, the CDR3 is TGTGCCAGCAGGGGGCAAGGACCGACTAACTATGGCTACACCTTC.

The CDR3 loop is CSVGSNQPQHF. In nucleotides, the CDR3 is TGCAGTGTTGGTAGCAATCAGCCCCAGCATTTT. The chain carries TRBV20-1 and TRBJ1-5; D not resolved. This CDR3 has 11 residues. Looked up from germline, CDR1 is DFQATT and CDR2 is SNEGSKA (reference sequence). Trimming stripped 7 bases from V and 0 bases from J, with 4 bases between.

The chain joins TRBV29-1 to TRBJ2-5; 10 bases agree with TRBD1. This CDR3 has 14 amino acids. Germline CDR1 and CDR2: SQVTM and ANQGSEA. The J segment lost 3 bases and the V segment lost 7 bases, leaving 8 bases of the junction unmatched. The CDR3 sequence: CSAADRGFKETQYF. The CDR3 coding sequence is TGCAGCGCTGCGGACAGGGGGTTTAAAGAGACCCAGTACTTC.

The chain carries TRBV20-1 and TRBJ2-1, with 7 bases fitting TRBD2. The CDR3 covers 15 residues. Germline CDR1 and CDR2: DFQATT and SNEGSKA (reference sequence). Germline trimming cut 5 bases from V and 7 bases from J; bases unmatched to any gene: 14. In DNA form, the CDR3 reads TGCAGTGCTCCTTCTGCGCGGCTAGCGGATAATGAGCAGTTCTTC. This translates into CSAPSARLADNEQFF.

The chain couples TRBV4-2 to TRBJ1-2, with 7 bases aligning to TRBD1. From germline, CDR1 is LGHNA and CDR2 YNFKEQ. Germline trimming cut 4 bases from V and 4 bases from J; bases unmatched to any gene: 15. The CDR3 has 17 residues. CDR3 DNA sequence: TGTGCCAGCAGCCTTAGGGGGCAGGCGACAGACTTCTATGGCTACACCTTC. The encoded protein is CASSLRGQATDFYGYTF.

This clonotype was detected a few times. The chain employs TRBV7-9 and TRBJ1-5; no clear D gene. The CDR3 is 16 amino acids. Germline loops: CDR1 SEHNR, CDR2 FQNEAQ (reference sequence). V gave up 0 bases and J gave up 2 bases, with 11 bases separating them. CDR3 sequence reads: CASSLAQQSGNQPQHF. The CDR3 region has the DNA TGTGCCAGCAGCTTAGCGCAACAATCGGGCAATCAGCCCCAGCATTTT.

This clonotype was detected only a few times. The V call is TRBV6-2 or TRBV6-3, the J call TRBJ1-1; TRBD1 is a possible D gene (6 bases). CDR3 size: 15 residues. Trimming stripped 2 bases from V and 0 bases from J, with 10 bases between. The V gene's germline CDR1 is MNHEY and CDR2 SVGEGT. CDR3 sequence (DNA): TGTGCCAGCAGTTACGGGACATCCATGAACACTGAAGCTTTCTTT. Protein product: CASSYGTSMNTEAFF.

This clonotype was detected only a few times. The genes are TRBV4-2 and TRBJ2-7; 9 bases match TRBD2. The CDR3 runs 16 residues. Germline loops: CDR1 LGHNA, CDR2 YNFKEQ. Trimming took 0 bases from V and 2 from J; bases not matched to a gene: 5. Here the CDR3 DNA reads TGTGCCAGCAGCCAAGACTCTAGCGGGAAACCCTACGAGCAGTACTTC. Translating it yields CASSQDSSGKPYEQYF.

The CDR3 nucleotides are TGTGCCAGCAGTTATTCGGGTGTTAGCTCCTACAATGAGCAGTACTTC. This translates into CASSYSGVSSYNEQYF. The chain carries TRBV6-5 and TRBJ2-1; D gene unclear. TRBJ2-7 explains the end of the DNA better; the J call may be wrong. Germline V CDR1 and CDR2: MNHEY, SVGAGI. This CDR3 contains 16 residues.

This clonotype was recorded a few times. The chain joins TRBV10-3 to TRBJ1-1; weak D call: TRBD1 (6 bases). The V and J ends lost 6 bases and 1 base respectively, with 12 bases between them. Looked up from germline, CDR1 is ENHRY and CDR2 is SYGVKD. This CDR3 comprises 14 residues. CDR3 loop: CAIRVQGGNTEAFF. The CDR3 DNA reads TGTGCCATCAGGGTACAGGGTGGGAACACTGAAGCTTTCTTT.

This clonotype showed up many times. This sequence joins TRBV12-3 or TRBV12-4 and TRBJ1-2, with D tentatively TRBD1 (5 bases). The V end lost 5 bases, the J end lost 4 bases, and 11 bases lay between the germline ends. The CDR3 covers 13 residues. CDR3 DNA sequence: TGTGCCAGCAGTCCCCTGGGGGGCTATGGCTACACCTTC. Protein: CASSPLGGYGYTF.

The chain joins TRBV3-1 to TRBJ1-6, with D possibly TRBD1 on 6 matching bases. CDR1 LGHDT and CDR2 YNNKEL come from the germline V gene (reference sequence). V lost 0 bases and J 10 bases, leaving 16 bases between the germline ends. CDR3 length equals 16 residues. The CDR3: CASSQEKGRGGSPLHF. The DNA of the CDR3 is TGTGCCAGCAGCCAAGAGAAGGGCAGGGGAGGGTCACCCCTCCACTTT.

On this clonotype: The DNA is omitted, as the CDR3 cannot be located on it reliably, and the CDR3 follows TCRdb's listing. This chain uses TRBV30 with TRBJ1-1; whether TRBD1, the table's D call, matches the DNA was not checked. 12 amino acids form the CDR3, both terminal residues included. The germline V gene has CDR1 GTSNPN and CDR2 SVGIG (reference sequence). The chain's CDR3 is CAWGGGADETFF.

This clonotype was recorded a few times. The chain is built from TRBV6-1 and TRBJ2-7; maybe TRBD2 (5 bases). CDR1 and CDR2 (germline): MNHNS, SASEGT. Trimming removed 3 bases at V and 0 bases at J, with 21 bases between. This CDR3 contains 18 residues. CDR3 coding DNA: TGTGCCAGCAGTGATGGACCTACGCAAGTCGGGAACTCCTACGAGCAGTACTTC. This translates into CASSDGPTQVGNSYEQYF.

The V and J genes are TRBV2 and TRBJ2-5, with 12 bases fitting TRBD2. CDR1 is SNHLY, CDR2 FYNNEI, per germline. Germline trimming cut 4 bases from V and 4 bases from J; bases unmatched to any gene: 7. The CDR3 totals 16 residues. CDR3 nucleotides: TGTGCCAGCAGTGGAGGACTAGCGGGGAGGGGAGAGACCCAGTACTTC. Its translation is CASSGGLAGRGETQYF.

The chain has TRBV6-1 and TRBJ1-5; D perhaps matches TRBD1 (6 bases). The germline V and J ends were trimmed by 3 bases and 5 bases, with 14 bases remaining between them. Germline V gives CDR1 MNHNS, CDR2 SASEGT. CDR3 length: 15 amino acids. CDR3 coding DNA: TGTGCCAGCAGTGATGGACAGCCCCAATATCAGCCCCAGCATTTT. Protein product: CASSDGQPQYQPQHF.